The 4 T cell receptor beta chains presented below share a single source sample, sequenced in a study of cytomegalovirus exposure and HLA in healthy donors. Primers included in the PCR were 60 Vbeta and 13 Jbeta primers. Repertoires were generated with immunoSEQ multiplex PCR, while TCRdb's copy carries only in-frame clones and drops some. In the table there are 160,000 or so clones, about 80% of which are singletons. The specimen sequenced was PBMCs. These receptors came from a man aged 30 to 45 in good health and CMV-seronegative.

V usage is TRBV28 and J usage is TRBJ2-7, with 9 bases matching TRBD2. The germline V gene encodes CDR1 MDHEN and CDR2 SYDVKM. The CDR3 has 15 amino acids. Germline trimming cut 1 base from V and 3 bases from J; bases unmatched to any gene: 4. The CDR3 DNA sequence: TGTGCCAGCAGTTTATTTGCTAGCGGGGACTACGAGCAGTACTTC. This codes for CASSLFASGDYEQYF.

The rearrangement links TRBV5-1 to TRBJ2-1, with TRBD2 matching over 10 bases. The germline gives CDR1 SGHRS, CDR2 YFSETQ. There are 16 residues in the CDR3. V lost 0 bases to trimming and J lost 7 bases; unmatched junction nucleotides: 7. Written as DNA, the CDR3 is TGCGCCAGCAGCTTGGCCCCGGGACTAGCGAGGAATGAGCAGTTCTTC. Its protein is CASSLAPGLARNEQFF.

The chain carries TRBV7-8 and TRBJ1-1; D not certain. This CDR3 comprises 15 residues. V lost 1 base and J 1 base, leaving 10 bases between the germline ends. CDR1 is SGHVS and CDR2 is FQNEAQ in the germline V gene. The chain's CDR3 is CASSLVTVWNTEAFF. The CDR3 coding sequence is TGTGCCAGCAGCTTAGTCACGGTATGGAACACTGAAGCTTTCTTT.

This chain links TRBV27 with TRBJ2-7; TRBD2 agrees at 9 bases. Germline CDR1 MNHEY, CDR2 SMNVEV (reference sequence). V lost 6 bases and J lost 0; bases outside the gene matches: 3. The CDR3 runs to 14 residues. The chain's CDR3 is CASRGTSNSYEQYF. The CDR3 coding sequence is TGTGCCAGCAGGGGGACTAGCAACTCCTACGAGCAGTACTTC.